This T cell receptor beta chain was recovered during a study of blood T cells in healthy people across ages. This clonotype has more than one count but fewer than ten. Its antigen is currently unknown. A second PCR of roughly 7 to 11 cycles used a sample-barcoded 5' primer and a J-beta primer mix. From the 5' RACE reads, TCRdb called clonotypes with MiXCR, one entry per CDR3 protein. The sample consists of 710,000 or so distinct CDR3 sequences, 22% of them appearing once. Study results and caveats: Per-million-T-cell TCR beta diversity fell roughly linearly with age.

The sequence was collected from a man aged 70-80 years in good health. The material sequenced was blood.

CDR3 coding DNA: TGTGCCAGCAGCCCCGACAGGGCTCGACTTCAGAGCTCCTACAATGAGCAGTTCTTC. Protein sequence: CASSPDRARLQSSYNEQFF. The chain carries TRBV3-1 and TRBJ2-1; 7 positions match TRBD1. The CDR3 extends over 19 amino acids. Germline V gene data show CDR1 as LGHDT and CDR2 as YNNKEL (reference sequence). J lost 0 bases, V lost 4 bases, and 15 bases had no gene match.